A selection of T cell receptor beta chains follows, all from one sample in a study of OX40 agonist ivuxolimab in advanced cancers. Only in-frame clones appear in the TCRdb table, and some are missing; sequencing was by immunoSEQ multiplex PCR. This table has approximately 100,000 clones, approximately 88% appearing once. This specimen was CD4+ or CD8+ T cells sorted from blood, taken in a trial of the OX40 agonist ivuxolimab. All receptors derive from an adult with an advanced solid tumor such as melanoma, head and neck, liver or kidney cancer. The CDR3 runs from the conserved cysteine through the conserved F or W. Fields, in order: D gene, clone size, V gene, J gene, CDR3 DNA, CDR3 protein. The D gene is left open where the match is weak. The size entry is marked missing in some rows and otherwise reads once, few, many or a size class.

.	.	TRBV7-8	TRBJ2-3	TGTGCCAGCAGCCGGACACTGTCTGGCACAGATACGCAGTATTTT	CASSRTLSGTDTQYF
TRBD1	few	TRBV2	TRBJ2-2	TGTGCCAGCAGTGGACAGGGGGATAAGGCCGGGGAGCTGTTTTTT	CASSGQGDKAGELFF
.	.	TRBV7-3	TRBJ2-7	TGTGCCAGCAGCTTAGCGAACTTCTACGAGCAGTACTTC	CASSLANFYEQYF
.	.	TRBV6-1	TRBJ2-2	TGTGCCAGCATCCCCCACAGGCTCACCGGGGAGCTGTTTTTT	CASIPHRLTGELFF
.	.	TRBV5-1	TRBJ1-4	TGCGCCAGCAGCTTAAGTGATCCGAATGAAAAACTGTTTTTT	CASSLSDPNEKLFF
.	.	TRBV5-8	TRBJ2-5	TGTGCCAGCAGCCCCGGAATACGAGAGACCCAGTACTTC	CASSPGIRETQYF
.	.	TRBV5-1	TRBJ1-3	TGCGCCAGCAGCGCGGGGGGTAGAGGAAACACCATATATTTT	CASSAGGRGNTIYF
.	.	TRBV2	TRBJ1-1	TGTGCCAGCCGGAAGGGGAACACTGAAGCTTTCTTT	CASRKGNTEAFF
.	.	TRBV6-1	TRBJ1-5	TGTGCCAGCAGTGAACTGGGGAGGCAGCCCCAGCATTTT	CASSELGRQPQHF
.	.	TRBV9	TRBJ2-3	TGTGCCAGCAGCGCCAGGGGACCTAGCACAGATACGCAGTATTTT	CASSARGPSTDTQYF
TRBD1	few	TRBV7-9	TRBJ2-7	TGTGCCAGCAGCTCCCAACAGGGGGCATACGAGCAGTACTTC	CASSSQQGAYEQYF
TRBD1	.	TRBV7-2	TRBJ2-7	TGTGCCAGCAGCCCCCGGGACAGGGTCTACGAGCAGTACTTC	CASSPRDRVYEQYF
TRBD2	.	TRBV7-2	TRBJ2-5	TGTGCCAGCAGCGTAAGCGGGACTAGTTTTTATGAGACCCAGTACTTC	CASSVSGTSFYETQYF
.	.	TRBV7-2	TRBJ1-2	TGTGCCAGCAGCTTACGACAGGACTATGGCTACACCTTC	CASSLRQDYGYTF
TRBD1	.	TRBV9	TRBJ2-3	TGTGCCAGCAGCCCCCAGGGGGTTGGGAGAGATACGCAGTATTTT	CASSPQGVGRDTQYF
.	.	TRBV9	TRBJ1-3	TGTGCCAGCAGCGAGGTCGGGACACCTGGAAACACCATATATTTT	CASSEVGTPGNTIYF
.	.	TRBV9	TRBJ2-7	TGTGCCAGCAGCGTAGCAGGGAGGGGGGACGAGCAGTACTTC	CASSVAGRGDEQYF
TRBD1	.	TRBV9	TRBJ1-1	TGTGCCAGCAGCGTAGCCGGACAGGGAGAAGCTTTCTTT	CASSVAGQGEAFF
.	.	TRBV21-1	TRBJ2-5	TGTGCCAGCAGCCTTATACGGGAAGACAGGGTCCAAGAGACCCAGTACTTC	CASSLIREDRVQETQYF
TRBD1	.	TRBV6-1	TRBJ1-5	TGTGCCAGCAGCGTGGACAGGGCCAGGAGTCAGCCCCAGCATTTT	CASSVDRARSQPQHF
.	.	TRBV9	TRBJ2-1	TGTGCCAGCAGCGTAGAAGCGGAAACCTACAATGAGCAGTTCTTC	CASSVEAETYNEQFF
TRBD1	.	TRBV4-3	TRBJ1-2	TGCGCCAGCAGCCCCCAAGACAGGGCCTATGGCTACACCTTC	CASSPQDRAYGYTF
.	.	TRBV12-5	TRBJ2-5	TGTGCTAGTACCTGGGGGGCCCCTCGCGGGGAGCAGTACTTC	CASTWGAPRGEQYF
.	.	TRBV14	TRBJ2-5	TGTGCCAGCAGCCAAGAGACCCAGTACTTC	CASSQETQYF
.	.	TRBV14	TRBJ2-1	TGTGCCAGCAGCCAAAGGGGGGGATACAATGAGCAGTTCTTC	CASSQRGGYNEQFF
.	.	TRBV6-1	TRBJ1-5	TGTGCCAGCAGCATCGGGCCCGAAAGCAATCAGCCCCAGCATTTT	CASSIGPESNQPQHF
TRBD1	.	TRBV5-6	TRBJ1-6	TGTGCCAGCAGCTTGGACGGGACAGGGCCCTTTGGTTCACCCCTCCACTTT	CASSLDGTGPFGSPLHF
TRBD1	.	TRBV29-1	TRBJ1-5	TGCAGCGTTGTCCAGGGGGGCGGTCAGCCCCAGCATTTT	CSVVQGGGQPQHF
.	.	TRBV6-1	TRBJ1-1	TGTGCCAGCTCTAATGGGGGACTGGCTTTCTTT	CASSNGGLAFF
TRBD1	.	TRBV19	TRBJ1-2	TGTGCCAGTAGTATCAGACAGGGCCCCCTGGGCTATGGCTACACCTTC	CASSIRQGPLGYGYTF
.	.	TRBV29-1	TRBJ2-1	TGCAGCGTTGAGGGCAGGGGAGGGGACGAGCAGTTCTTC	CSVEGRGGDEQFF
TRBD1	once	TRBV19	TRBJ2-1	TGTGCCAGTAGTATCGCTCAGGGGGCCTACAATGAGCAGTTCTTC	CASSIAQGAYNEQFF
.	.	TRBV29-1	TRBJ1-5	TGCAGCGTTGTCTTGCAGGGCACGGATCAGCCCCAGCATTTT	CSVVLQGTDQPQHF
.	.	TRBV6-6	TRBJ1-2	TGTGCCAGCAGTTTTGACAGGTATGGCTACACCTTC	CASSFDRYGYTF
TRBD1	.	TRBV7-9	TRBJ1-2	TGTGCCAGCAGCCCTCGGACAGGATCCACCTATGGCTACACCTTC	CASSPRTGSTYGYTF
.	.	TRBV6-5	TRBJ1-1	TGTGCCAGCAGGTGGGGGATGAACACTGAAGCTTTCTTT	CASRWGMNTEAFF
.	.	TRBV5-1	TRBJ1-1	TGCGCCAGCAGTCCAGCCCGGCAAAACACTGAAGCTTTCTTT	CASSPARQNTEAFF
.	.	TRBV7-3	TRBJ2-2	TGTGCCAGCAGCCGAAGTGGGGGTGATAACACCGGGGAGCTGTTTTTT	CASSRSGGDNTGELFF
TRBD1	.	TRBV2	TRBJ1-2	TGTGCCAGCAGTCGACAGGGCGCGACTGGCTACACCTTC	CASSRQGATGYTF
TRBD1	.	TRBV5-4	TRBJ2-1	TGTGCCAGCAGCTCCCCGTCCCGCCAGGGGGATAATGAGCAGTTCTTC	CASSSPSRQGDNEQFF
TRBD2	.	TRBV11-3	TRBJ2-7	TGTGCCAGCAGCTTATCAGGACTAGCGGGGTCCGAGCAGTACTTC	CASSLSGLAGSEQYF
.	.	TRBV9	TRBJ2-3	TGTGCCAGCAGCTTAGCGTCAGATACGCAGTATTTT	CASSLASDTQYF
TRBD1	.	TRBV7-2	TRBJ1-1	TGTGCCAGCAGCTCGGGACAGCTCACTGAAGCTTTCTTT	CASSSGQLTEAFF
.	.	TRBV11-2	TRBJ1-1	TGTGCCAGCAGCTTAAGGGTAGATAATCCAAAAAGCACTGAAGCTTTCTTT	CASSLRVDNPKSTEAFF
.	.	TRBV9	TRBJ1-2	TGTGCCAGCAGCGTAGTCGGAGGGTCCGGTAACTATGGCTACACCTTC	CASSVVGGSGNYGYTF
.	.	TRBV6-1	TRBJ1-1	TGTGCCAGCAGTGAATGGCGTGAAGCTTTCTTT	CASSEWREAFF